This TCR beta chain was found in a study of beta chain features in type 1 diabetes listed by TCRdb under 2018. About the investigation overall: No differences in mean age, gender distribution, total cell number or subset yield were found between patients and healthy donors. A total of about 100 million sorted cells were examined across all samples, and RNA yield correlated strongly with the number of cells per subset. In the study, TCRB repertoires of sorted circulating CD4+ T cell subsets from recently diagnosed type 1 diabetes patients were compared with those of matched healthy donors. Naive and central memory subsets were obtained from all 30 or so donors, but regulatory and stem cell-like memory subsets were isolated from only 8 patients and 8 healthy donors.

The CDR3 runs 11 amino acids, cysteine and phenylalanine included. Left in the record is the CDR3 DNA by itself, 33 bases read in frame from the first base. Reading the germline V gene gives CDR1 MGHDK and CDR2 SYGVNS. Between the V and J ends, shortened by 8 bases and 6 bases respectively, the junction contains 10 bases. Each donor gave one peripheral blood draw, averaging approximately 0.12 L, which was collected into heparinised tubes. Naive, central memory, regulatory and stem cell-like memory CD4+ T cells were sorted on a BD FACSAria II using a panel including CD45RO, CCR7, CD25, CD127, CD95 and CD27. A purity above 95% was achieved for all sorted populations. PBMCs were separated immediately by Lymphoprep density gradient centrifugation and were stained directly, without being cultured. To minimize batch effects, samples were stained and sorted in pairs, one healthy donor with one patient per experiment.

The full study reports these points: PCR may preferentially amplify shorter templates, but because patient and control samples were amplified and corrected together, any resulting skew would affect both groups equally. Naive, central memory and regulatory TCRB repertoires appeared to be more alike among patients than among healthy donors. A moderate but significant shortening of TCRB CDR3 length was observed in type 1 diabetes patients in all four CD4+ subsets. HLA sub-analyses involved small numbers of individuals, so any influence of HLA type on TCRB rearrangement remained unresolved. Because cDNA was sequenced instead of genomic DNA, activated cells with high expression could be over-represented, although the groups did not differ in activation or CD3 levels. At VDJ recombination sites, type 1 diabetes patients had fewer insertions and more deleted nucleotides, which implies abnormalities in thymic rearrangement.

The entire isolated RNA was reverse transcribed using the High Capacity cDNA Reverse Transcription Kit, and thus expressed TCRB transcripts were sequenced. Deep immunoSEQ sequencing was applied to naive, central memory and regulatory T cell samples, giving an average of about 3.8 million total reads per sample. Sorted cells were lysed in RLT buffer, and RNA was extracted using DNase-treated RNeasy Micro or Mini kits according to cell number. To prevent cross-contamination, every cell subset was processed on its own, while patient and healthy donor samples were processed together. The immunoSEQ multiplex PCR was used to amplify TCRB sequences from cDNA, generating 87-bp fragments that spanned the CDR3 region. Amplicons were sequenced on the Illumina HiSeq platform. On the authors' methods: PCR bias was corrected computationally using synthetic template baselines, and reads within Hamming distance 2 were collapsed, with unmergeable singletons discarded. By aligning reads against IMGT, V, D and J genes, CDR3 length, and insertions or deletions at six rearrangement sites were assigned. Within each subset, clonotype counts were normalized to sorted cell number, and only after that were true diversity and Gini coefficients computed with the tcR R package. The overlap coefficient, calculated on TCRB nucleotide sequences, was used to quantify repertoire sharing. As a proxy for the pre-selection repertoire, out-of-frame TCRB sequences from naive cells were analyzed. The table was pulled from immuneACCESS by TCRdb, which kept in-frame rearrangements only. Such tables lose some clones; where checked, under half of the loss comes from unresolved V genes, and the rest has no known cause. D and trimming come from the DNA, and the V and J calls and clone size come from that table. The sample table contains hundreds of thousands of clones; only one count was recorded for 13% of them. Of the sample, 0.022% is held by the ten largest clones.

The sample holds a few counts of this clone. Its recognized antigen is unknown. Within one base of it there is no much larger clone, and no base qualities were kept. Specimen: naive CD4+ T cells from blood. In the paper's terms, the cell subset or site label means: true naive CD4+ T cells. Recombination joined TRBV25-1 with TRBJ1-1; possibly the D gene is TRBD1, per 5 matching bases. The clonotype was recovered from a man aged 18 to 29 with type 1 diabetes. This receptor carries the CDR3 CASRGMAEAFF. Here is the DNA: TGTGCCAGCCGGGGGATGGCTGAAGCTTTCTTT.